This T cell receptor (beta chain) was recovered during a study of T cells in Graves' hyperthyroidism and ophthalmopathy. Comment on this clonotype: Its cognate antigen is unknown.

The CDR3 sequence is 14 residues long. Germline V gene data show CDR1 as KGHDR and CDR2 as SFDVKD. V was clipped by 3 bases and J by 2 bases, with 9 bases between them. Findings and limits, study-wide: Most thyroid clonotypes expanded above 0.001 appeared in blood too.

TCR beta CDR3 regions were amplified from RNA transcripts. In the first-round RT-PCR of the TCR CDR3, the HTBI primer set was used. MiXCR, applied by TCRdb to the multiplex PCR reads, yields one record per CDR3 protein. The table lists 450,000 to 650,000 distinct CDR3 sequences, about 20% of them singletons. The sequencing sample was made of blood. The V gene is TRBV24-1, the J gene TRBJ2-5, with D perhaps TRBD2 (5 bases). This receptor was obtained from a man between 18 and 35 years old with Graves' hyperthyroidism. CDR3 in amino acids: CATSDVTRQETQYF. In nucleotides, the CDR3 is TGTGCCACCAGTGATGTAACTAGACAAGAGACCCAGTACTTC.